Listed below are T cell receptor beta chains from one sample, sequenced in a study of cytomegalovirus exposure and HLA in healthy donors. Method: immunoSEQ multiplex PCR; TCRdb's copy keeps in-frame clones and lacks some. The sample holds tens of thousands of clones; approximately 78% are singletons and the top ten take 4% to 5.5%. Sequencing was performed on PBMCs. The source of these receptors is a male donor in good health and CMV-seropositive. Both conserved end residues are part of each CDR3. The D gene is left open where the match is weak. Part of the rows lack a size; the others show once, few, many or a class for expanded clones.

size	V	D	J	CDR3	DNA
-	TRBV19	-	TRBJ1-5	CASSMTDYSNQPQHF	TGTGCCAGTAGTATGACAGATTATAGCAATCAGCCCCAGCATTTT
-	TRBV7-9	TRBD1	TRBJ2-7	CASSLAGQGTYEQYF	TGTGCCAGCAGCTTGGCGGGACAGGGAACCTACGAGCAGTACTTC
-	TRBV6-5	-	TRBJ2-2	CASSRDSTGELFF	TGTGCCAGCAGTCGCGATTCAACCGGGGAGCTGTTTTTT
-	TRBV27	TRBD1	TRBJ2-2	CASLDRGRAGELFF	TGTGCCAGCCTAGACAGGGGGCGCGCCGGGGAGCTGTTTTTT
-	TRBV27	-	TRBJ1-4	CASSTGYRKLFF	TGTGCCAGCAGCACAGGGTATCGGAAACTGTTTTTT
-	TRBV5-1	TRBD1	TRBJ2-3	CASSLFIGTGKLNTDTQYF	TGCGCCAGCAGCTTGTTTATCGGGACAGGCAAACTAAACACAGATACGCAGTATTTT
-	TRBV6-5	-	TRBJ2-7	CASRPTAGSHEQYF	TGTGCCAGCAGGCCCACTGCGGGTTCCCACGAGCAGTACTTC
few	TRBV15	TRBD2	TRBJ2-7	CATQLAGGIYEQYF	TGTGCCACCCAACTAGCGGGAGGGATCTACGAGCAGTACTTC
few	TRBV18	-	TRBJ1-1	CASSSGGGNTEAFF	TGTGCCAGCTCTTCGGGGGGGGGTAACACTGAAGCTTTCTTT
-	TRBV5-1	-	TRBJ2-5	CASSSGHKETQYF	TGCGCCAGCAGCTCTGGGCATAAAGAGACCCAGTACTTC
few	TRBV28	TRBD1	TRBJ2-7	CASSSPLWGTESYEQYF	TGTGCCAGCAGTTCTCCCCTATGGGGGACAGAATCCTACGAGCAGTACTTC
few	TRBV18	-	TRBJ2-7	CASSPLLNEQYF	TGTGCCAGCTCACCACTTCTGAACGAGCAGTACTTC
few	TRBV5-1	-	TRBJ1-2	CASSLEPGSGGYTF	TGCGCCAGCAGCTTGGAACCGGGATCGGGTGGCTACACCTTC
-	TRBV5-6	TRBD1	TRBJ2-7	CASSPGTGRFDEQYF	TGTGCCAGCAGCCCCGGGACAGGGAGGTTCGACGAGCAGTACTTC
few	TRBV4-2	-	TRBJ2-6	CASSAGQWGSGANVLTF	TGTGCCAGCAGCGCAGGGCAATGGGGATCTGGGGCCAACGTCCTGACTTTC
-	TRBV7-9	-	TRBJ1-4	CASSHETFDGGGNEKLFF	TGTGCCAGCAGCCATGAAACCTTTGACGGAGGTGGAAATGAAAAACTGTTTTTT
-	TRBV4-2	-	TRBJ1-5	CASSHLGGGNQPQHF	TGTGCCAGCAGCCATTTAGGCGGGGGCAATCAGCCCCAGCATTTT
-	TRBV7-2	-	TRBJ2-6	CASSSPGGARSSGANVLTF	TGTGCCAGCAGCTCTCCGGGCGGGGCTAGAAGCTCTGGGGCCAACGTCCTGACTTTC
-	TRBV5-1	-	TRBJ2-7	CASSPGGSEQYF	TGCGCCAGCAGCCCTGGGGGCTCCGAGCAGTACTTC
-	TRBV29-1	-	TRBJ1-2	CSVEREIYGYTF	TGCAGCGTTGAACGAGAGATCTATGGCTACACCTTC
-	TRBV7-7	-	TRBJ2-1	CASSGNQGREQFF	TGTGCCAGCAGCGGCAATCAGGGCCGTGAGCAGTTCTTC
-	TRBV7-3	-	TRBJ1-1	CASSLSQNTEAFF	TGTGCCAGCAGCTTGAGCCAGAACACTGAAGCTTTCTTT
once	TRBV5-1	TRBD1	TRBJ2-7	CASSIGQGREQYF	TGCGCCAGCAGCATTGGACAGGGACGCGAGCAGTACTTC
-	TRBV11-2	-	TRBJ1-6	CASSLVPASRNSPLHF	TGTGCCAGCAGCTTAGTTCCGGCATCGCGGAATTCACCCCTCCACTTT
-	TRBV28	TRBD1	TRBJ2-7	CASSLTGKSAYEQYF	TGTGCCAGCAGTTTGACAGGGAAAAGCGCCTACGAGCAGTACTTC
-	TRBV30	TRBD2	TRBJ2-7	CAWSQGLAGLNEQYF	TGTGCCTGGAGTCAGGGACTAGCGGGATTGAACGAGCAGTACTTC
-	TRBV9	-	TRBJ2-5	CASSVGQVEETQYF	TGTGCCAGCAGCGTAGGCCAGGTAGAAGAGACCCAGTACTTC
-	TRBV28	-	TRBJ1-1	CASIPGHSTEAFF	TGTGCCAGCATTCCGGGACATAGCACTGAAGCTTTCTTT
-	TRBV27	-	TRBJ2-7	CASSFSGGYEQYF	TGTGCCAGCAGTTTTTCCGGGGGCTACGAGCAGTACTTC
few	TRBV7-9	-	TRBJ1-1	CASSSIYQVKVNEAFF	TGTGCCAGCAGCTCCATTTATCAGGTAAAAGTAAATGAAGCTTTCTTT
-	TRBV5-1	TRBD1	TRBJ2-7	CASSQPGQGAYSYEQYF	TGCGCCAGCAGCCAACCGGGACAGGGGGCTTATTCCTACGAGCAGTACTTC
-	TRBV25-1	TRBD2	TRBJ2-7	CASGTPAGDEQYF	TGTGCCAGTGGGACTCCGGCGGGGGACGAGCAGTACTTC
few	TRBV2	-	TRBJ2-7	CASSRTESSYEQYF	TGTGCCAGCAGCCGGACAGAGAGCTCCTACGAGCAGTACTTC
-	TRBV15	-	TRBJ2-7	CATSRAGQSYEQYF	TGTGCCACCAGCAGAGCGGGACAATCCTACGAGCAGTACTTC
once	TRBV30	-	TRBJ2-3	CAWSVMAGTYTDTQYF	TGTGCCTGGAGTGTAATGGCGGGGACGTACACAGATACGCAGTATTTT
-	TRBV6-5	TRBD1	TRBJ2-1	CASSSTGGPYNEQFF	TGTGCCAGCAGTTCGACAGGGGGCCCCTACAATGAGCAGTTCTTC
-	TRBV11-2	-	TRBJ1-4	CASSSLGALNEKLFF	TGTGCCAGCAGTAGTTTGGGGGCACTTAATGAAAAACTGTTTTTT
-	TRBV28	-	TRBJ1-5	CASSSAPDVEGNQPQHF	TGTGCCAGCAGTTCCGCCCCGGATGTTGAGGGCAATCAGCCCCAGCATTTT
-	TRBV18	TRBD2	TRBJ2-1	CASSPGVAGEQFF	TGTGCCAGCTCACCAGGGGTAGCGGGGGAGCAGTTCTTC
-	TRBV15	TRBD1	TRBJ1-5	CATSSGTANQPQHF	TGTGCCACCAGCAGTGGGACAGCAAATCAGCCCCAGCATTTT
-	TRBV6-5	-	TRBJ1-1	CASSYSGGRLNTEAFF	TGTGCCAGCAGTTACTCGGGGGGTAGACTGAACACTGAAGCTTTCTTT
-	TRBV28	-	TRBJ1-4	CASSLYDRNEKLFF	TGTGCCAGCAGTTTATACGACAGAAATGAAAAACTGTTTTTT
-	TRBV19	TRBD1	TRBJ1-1	CASSILGQVIPEAFF	TGTGCCAGTAGTATTTTGGGACAGGTTATCCCTGAAGCTTTCTTT
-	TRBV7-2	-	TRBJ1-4	CASSSSHGEKLFF	TGTGCCAGCAGCTCATCCCACGGTGAAAAACTGTTTTTT
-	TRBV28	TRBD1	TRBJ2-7	CASSSPGQVSYEQYF	TGTGCCAGCAGTTCGCCGGGACAGGTTTCCTACGAGCAGTACTTC
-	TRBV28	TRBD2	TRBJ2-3	CASKRDLNTDTQYF	TGTGCCAGCAAGCGGGACTTAAACACAGATACGCAGTATTTT
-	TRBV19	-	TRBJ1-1	CASSIGGLAEAFF	TGTGCCAGTAGTATAGGGGGGCTTGCTGAAGCTTTCTTT
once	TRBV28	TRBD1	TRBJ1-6	CASSTGDYNSPLHF	TGTGCCAGCAGTACAGGGGACTATAATTCACCCCTCCACTTT
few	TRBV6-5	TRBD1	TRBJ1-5	CASSYGTGGNQPQHF	TGTGCCAGCAGTTACGGGACAGGGGGCAATCAGCCCCAGCATTTT
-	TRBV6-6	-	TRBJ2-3	CASSTQGHRTDTQYF	TGTGCCAGCAGTACACAGGGTCATCGCACAGATACGCAGTATTTT
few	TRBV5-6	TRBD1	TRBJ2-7	CASSQDRAYEQYF	TGTGCCAGCAGCCAGGACAGGGCCTACGAGCAGTACTTC
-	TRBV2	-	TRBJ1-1	CASSDGQGPEAFF	TGTGCCAGCAGTGATGGGCAGGGCCCTGAAGCTTTCTTT